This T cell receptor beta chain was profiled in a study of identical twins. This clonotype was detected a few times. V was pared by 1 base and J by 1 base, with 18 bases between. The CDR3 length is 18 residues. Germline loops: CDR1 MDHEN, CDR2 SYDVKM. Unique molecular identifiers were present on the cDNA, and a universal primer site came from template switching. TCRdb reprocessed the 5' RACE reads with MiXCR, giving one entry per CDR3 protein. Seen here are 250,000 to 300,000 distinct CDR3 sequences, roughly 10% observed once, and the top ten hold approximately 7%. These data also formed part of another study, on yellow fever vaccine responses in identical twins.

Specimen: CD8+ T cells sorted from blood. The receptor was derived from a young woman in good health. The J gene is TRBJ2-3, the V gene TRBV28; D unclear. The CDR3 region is CASSLFSRLGHGTDTQYF. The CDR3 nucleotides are TGTGCCAGCAGTTTATTTTCTCGGCTAGGCCATGGCACAGATACGCAGTATTTT.